This record looks at one T cell receptor beta chain sequence and its context. Its antigen is currently not known. An end of the junction does not agree with germline; a read error may underlie this. CDR1 and CDR2 were assigned from the germline V gene (reference sequence) as SSHAT and FNYEAQ. Including cysteine and phenylalanine, the CDR3 has 13 amino acids. The read is trimmed to its CDR3 DNA, 39 bases read in frame from base 1. This sample was taken from a study of IL-17A CD8 T cells in psoriatic arthritis synovium. Looking at the study overall: The goal of the study was to characterize the phenotype, molecular profile and function of synovial IL-17A+CD8+ T cells in the pathogenesis of psoriatic arthritis. General study outcomes and caveats: Cells came from synovial fluid rather than synovial tissue, since no psoriatic arthritis synovial tissue samples were available. Only three patients were included in the TCR sequencing, a limited sample size that the authors acknowledged. In a couple of patients, many Tc17 clones also appeared in the synovial Tc1 population, producing Morisita overlap indices above 0.85. Although over 4% of the repertoire was occupied by some individual clones, most synovial CD8+ subsets remained polyclonal.

Magnetically isolated CD3+ T cells were stimulated approximately 1.4 hours with PMA and ionomycin, then labeled by IL-17A and IFNgamma cytokine secretion assays. Synovial fluid effusions were aspirated from the actively inflamed joints of patients with psoriatic arthritis. For each patient, synovial fluid served as the source from which three memory CD8+ T cell populations were isolated by sorting: Tc1 cells (IL-17A-IFNgamma+), Tc17 cells (IL-17A+) and the bulk memory fraction, allowing their TCR repertoires to be compared. Psoriatic arthritis patients met the Classification of Psoriatic Arthritis Study Group (CASPAR) criteria. Cytokine-secreting cells were counterstained with a viability dye and with anti-CD3, CD8, CD14 and CD4 antibodies and were sorted on a BD FACSAria. In a few patients with psoriatic arthritis, sorted CD8+ T cell subsets from synovial fluid were put through TCRbeta sequencing. Synovial fluid mononuclear cells were isolated using Lymphoprep and were cryopreserved in liquid nitrogen prior to use. The medium used for cryopreservation was made up of about 46% fetal calf serum and 10% dimethyl sulfoxide.

After DNA extraction (Qiagen), TCRbeta V-D-J rearrangements were amplified in a bias-controlled manner and then sequenced at high throughput (immunoSEQ; Adaptive Biotech). In the source study's methods: Productive sequences were analyzed at sequence level using the immunoSEQ Analyzer platform. Clonality was calculated as 1 minus Pielou's evenness, with values ranging from 0 (highly polyclonal) to 1 (monoclonal). The Morisita index, ranging from 0 (no similarity) to 1 (complete similarity), was used to quantify repertoire overlap between subsets. The table comes from immuneACCESS by way of TCRdb, which keeps in-frame sequences with V and J called. Part of the clones is missing from these tables; in studies checked, under half for an unresolved V gene and the rest for unknown reasons. From that table come the V and J calls and clone size; the DNA was used to work out D and trimming. The sample table shows about 2,200 clones, and about 72% are seen once. Clones ranked in the top ten supply approximately 16% of the sample.

Recombination connected TRBV7-7 to TRBJ2-7; the D gene is perhaps TRBD1, on 7 matching bases. The TCR comes from a human donor with psoriatic arthritis. The specimen was IFN-gamma+ CD8+ T cells from synovial fluid. The cell subset or site tag for this specimen amounts to: IL-17A-IFNgamma+ memory CD8+ (Tc1) cells. Read as DNA, the sequence is TGTGCTAGCAGCGCGGGACAGTTCTACGAGCAGTACTTC. This sequence encodes CASSAGQFYEQYF.